These 5 T cell receptor beta chains were sequenced from one sample in a study of blood T cells in healthy people across ages. For the second PCR, which ran for about 6 to 11 cycles, a sample-barcoded 5' primer and a J-beta primer mix were used. TCRdb reprocessed the 5' RACE reads with MiXCR, giving one entry per CDR3 protein. The repertoire holds over 500,000 distinct CDR3 sequences, 40% to 65% seen once, with roughly 12% in the top ten. The sample consisted of blood. These receptor sequences come from a woman at least 80 years old in good health.

Points on this clonotype: A much larger clone lies one base from this, so it may be a read error. This likely comes from a read error, as the CDR3 has no conserved phenylalanine or tryptophan at its end. The chain uses TRBV2 and TRBJ2-5; perhaps TRBD2 as D (6 bases). Germline CDR1 SNHLY, CDR2 FYNNEI. V lost 7 bases, J lost 7 bases, and 22 bases lay in between. This CDR3 has 15 amino acids. The CDR3 DNA reads as TGTGCCAGCAAACCCCTACTACTAGTGGGGGGGACCCAGTACTCC. Its translation is CASKPLLLVGGTQYS.

This rearrangement joins TRBV30 to TRBJ2-6; TRBD1 is a possible D gene (5 bases). V lost 2 bases and J lost 0, with 11 bases in between. Germline V gene sequence: CDR1 GTSNPN, CDR2 SVGIG (reference sequence). The CDR3 contains 16 residues. CDR3 region: CAWSWGGRSGANVLTF. The CDR3 nucleotides read TGTGCCTGGAGTTGGGGCGGCCGCTCTGGGGCCAACGTCCTGACTTTC.

This clonotype was observed at least ten times. The CDR3 loop is CSVQTYTRPSADEQYF. The DNA of the CDR3 is TGCAGCGTCCAGACTTATACCCGGCCTAGCGCGGACGAGCAGTACTTC. The chain joins TRBV29-1 to TRBJ2-7, with D tentatively TRBD2 (6 bases). Germline V CDR1 and CDR2: SQVTM, ANQGSEA. The CDR3 covers 16 residues. Trimming pared 6 bases from V and 5 bases from J, leaving 26 bases between.

Note on this clonotype: A read error is possible here, since a much larger clone lies one base away. The CDR3 sequence is CAGSLKSLETQYF. CDR3 DNA sequence: TGTGCCGGCAGTTTGAAATCGCTTGAGACCCAGTACTTC. The chain carries TRBV12-3 or TRBV12-4 and TRBJ2-5; D unresolved. This CDR3 comprises 13 residues.

As for this clonotype: The junction departs from germline at one end; a sequencing error may be responsible. The chain has TRBV12-3 or TRBV12-4 and TRBJ2-3, with 13 bases aligning to TRBD2. The CDR3 has 15 amino acids. This CDR3 is CASSWTSGGTDAQYF. In nucleotides, the CDR3 is TGTGCCAGCAGTTGGACTAGCGGGGGCACAGATGCGCAGTATTTT.